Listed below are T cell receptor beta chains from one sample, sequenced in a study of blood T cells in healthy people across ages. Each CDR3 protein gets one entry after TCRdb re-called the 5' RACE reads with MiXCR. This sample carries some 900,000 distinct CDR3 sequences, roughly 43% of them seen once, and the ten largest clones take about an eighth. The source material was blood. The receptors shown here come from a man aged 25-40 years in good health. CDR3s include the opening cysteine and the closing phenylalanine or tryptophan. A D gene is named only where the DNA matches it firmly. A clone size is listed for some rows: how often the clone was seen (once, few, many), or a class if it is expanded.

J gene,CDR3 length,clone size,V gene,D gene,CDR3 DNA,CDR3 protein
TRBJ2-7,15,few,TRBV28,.,TGTGCCAGCAGTTTTAGGGGTGGGGGAGTCTACGAGCAGTACTTC,CASSFRGGGVYEQYF
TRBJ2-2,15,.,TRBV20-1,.,TGCAGTGCTAGGGAGGGACAGACGAACACCGGGGAGCTGTTTTTT,CSAREGQTNTGELFF
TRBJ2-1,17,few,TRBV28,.,TGTGCCAGCAGTTTAGGTCCCGGGGAAGGGGACTACAATGAGCAGTTCTTC,CASSLGPGEGDYNEQFF
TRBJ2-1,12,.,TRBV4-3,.,TGCGCCAGCAGCCAAGAGGCCAATGAGCAGTTCTTC,CASSQEANEQFF
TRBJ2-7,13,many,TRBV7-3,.,TGTGCCAGCAGCTTATTTGAAACCTACGAGCAGTACTTC,CASSLFETYEQYF
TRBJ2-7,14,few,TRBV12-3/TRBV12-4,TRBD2,TGTGCCAGCAGATTAGCGGGGAGCTCCTACGAGCAGTACTTC,CASRLAGSSYEQYF
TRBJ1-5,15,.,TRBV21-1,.,TGTGCCAGCAGACCCGACGGAGGGTGCAATCAGCCCCAGCATTTT,CASRPDGGCNQPQHF
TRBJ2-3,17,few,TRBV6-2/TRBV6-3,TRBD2,TGTGCCAGCAGCTACACCGTAGCGGGAAAACACACAGATACGCAGTATTTT,CASSYTVAGKHTDTQYF
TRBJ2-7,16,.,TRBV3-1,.,TGTGCCAGCAGCCAAGGCCAACTAGCTCTTTTGAGCGAGCAGTACTTC,CASSQGQLALLSEQYF
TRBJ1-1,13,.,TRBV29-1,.,TGCAGCGTTGAAAGCTGGGTTGACACTGAAGCTTTCTTT,CSVESWVDTEAFF
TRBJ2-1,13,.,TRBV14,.,TGTGCCAGCAGCCAAGATATAATCCCGGAGCAGTTCTTC,CASSQDIIPEQFF
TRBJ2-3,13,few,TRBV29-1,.,TGCAGCGTTGAATGGGGTTCAGGCGATACGCAGTATTTT,CSVEWGSGDTQYF
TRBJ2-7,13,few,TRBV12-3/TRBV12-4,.,TGTGCCAGCAGTTTAGGGCAGGGTGCCGAGCAGTACTTC,CASSLGQGAEQYF
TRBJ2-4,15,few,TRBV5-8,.,TGTGCCAGCAGCTCTCCCGACCCGGGAGAAAACATTCAGTACTTC,CASSSPDPGENIQYF
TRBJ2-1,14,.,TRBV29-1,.,TGCAGCGTTGATGCGGCGGGGCGCTACAATGAGCAGTTCTTC,CSVDAAGRYNEQFF
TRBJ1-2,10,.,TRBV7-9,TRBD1,TGTGCCAGCAGCCTGGACAGGCTCACCTTC,CASSLDRLTF
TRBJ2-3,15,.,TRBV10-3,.,TGTGCCATCAGCCAAACTGAGTCTAGCACAGATACGCAGTATTTT,CAISQTESSTDTQYF
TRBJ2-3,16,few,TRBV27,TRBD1,TGTGCCAGCAGTTTATCCCCGCAGGGGGCCACAGATACGCAGTATTTT,CASSLSPQGATDTQYF
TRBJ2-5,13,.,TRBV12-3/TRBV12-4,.,TGTGCCAGCAACCGACAGCTTCAAGAGACCCAGTACTTC,CASNRQLQETQYF
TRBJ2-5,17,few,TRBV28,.,TGTGCCAGCAGTTTGATATCGGGCGCTTCCCCCGCGGAGACCCAGTACTTC,CASSLISGASPAETQYF
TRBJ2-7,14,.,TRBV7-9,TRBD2,TGTGCCAGCAGCAGACTAGCGTCTCTGGACGAGCAGTACTTC,CASSRLASLDEQYF
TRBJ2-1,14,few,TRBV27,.,TGTGCCAGCAGTTTACTGGGGGGATACAATGAGCAGTTCTTC,CASSLLGGYNEQFF
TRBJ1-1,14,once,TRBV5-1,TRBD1,TGCGCCAGCAGCTCGGGACAGGTCGGGACTGAAGCTTTCTTT,CASSSGQVGTEAFF
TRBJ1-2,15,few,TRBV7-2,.,TGTGCCAGCAGCCCCGTCGGGACGTCCGGGGCGGGCTACACCTTC,CASSPVGTSGAGYTF
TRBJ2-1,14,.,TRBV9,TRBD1,TGTGCCAGCAGCGTGGACAGGGTCTACAATGAGCAGTTCTTC,CASSVDRVYNEQFF
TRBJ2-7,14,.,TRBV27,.,TGTGCCAGCAGTCCTGAACGGGGGCGCTACGAGCAGTACTTC,CASSPERGRYEQYF
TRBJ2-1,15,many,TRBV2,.,TGTGCCAGCAGTGAGGTCTCGGGCGCTCCCAATGAGCAGTTCTTC,CASSEVSGAPNEQFF
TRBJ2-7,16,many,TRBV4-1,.,TGCGCCAGCAGCCAAGATAGTAGGGGGACACCCTACGAGCAGTACTTC,CASSQDSRGTPYEQYF
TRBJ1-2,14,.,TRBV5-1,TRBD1,TGCGCCAGCAGCATAGGACAGGGAGTCGATGGCTACACCTTC,CASSIGQGVDGYTF
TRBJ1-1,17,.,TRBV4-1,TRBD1,TGCGTCAGCAGCCAAGGATCAGGGGGGATCCTGGACACTGAAGCTTTCTTT,CVSSQGSGGILDTEAFF
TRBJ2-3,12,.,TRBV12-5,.,TGTGCTAGTGGTTCCACCCCAGATACGCAGTATTTT,CASGSTPDTQYF
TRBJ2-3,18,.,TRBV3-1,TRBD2,TGTGCCAGCAGCCCGAAAACCGGGACTAGCGGGAGCACAGATACGCAGTATTTT,CASSPKTGTSGSTDTQYF
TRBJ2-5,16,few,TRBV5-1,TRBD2,TGCGCCAGCAGCGAAGGACTAGCGGAGGATCAAGAGACCCAGTACTTC,CASSEGLAEDQETQYF
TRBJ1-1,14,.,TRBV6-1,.,TGTGCCAGCACTACCGGGACAACGAACACTGAAGCTTTCTTT,CASTTGTTNTEAFF
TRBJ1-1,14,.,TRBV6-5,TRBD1,TGTGCCAGCAGGGGGGACAGGAGTAGCACTGAAGCTTTCTTT,CASRGDRSSTEAFF